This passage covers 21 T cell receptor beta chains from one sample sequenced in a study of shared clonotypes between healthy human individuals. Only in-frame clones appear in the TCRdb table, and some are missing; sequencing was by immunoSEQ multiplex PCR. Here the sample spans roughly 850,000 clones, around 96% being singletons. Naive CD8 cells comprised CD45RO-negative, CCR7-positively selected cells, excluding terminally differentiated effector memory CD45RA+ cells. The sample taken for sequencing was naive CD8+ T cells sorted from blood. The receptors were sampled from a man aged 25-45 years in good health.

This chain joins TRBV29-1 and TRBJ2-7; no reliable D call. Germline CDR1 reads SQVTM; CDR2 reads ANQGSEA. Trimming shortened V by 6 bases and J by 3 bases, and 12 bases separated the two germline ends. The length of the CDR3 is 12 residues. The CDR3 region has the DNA TGCAGCGTCGTGGGGTACCTCTACGAGCAGTACTTC. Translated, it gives CSVVGYLYEQYF.

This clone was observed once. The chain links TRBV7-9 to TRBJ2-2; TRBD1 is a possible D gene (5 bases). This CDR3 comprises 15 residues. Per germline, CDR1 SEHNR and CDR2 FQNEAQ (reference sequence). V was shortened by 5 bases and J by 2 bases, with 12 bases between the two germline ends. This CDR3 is CASSPRTSNTGELFF. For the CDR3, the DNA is TGTGCCAGCAGCCCAAGGACAAGCAACACCGGGGAGCTGTTTTTT. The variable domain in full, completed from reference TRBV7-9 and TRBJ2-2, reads DTGVSQNPRHKITKRGQNVTFRCDPISEHNRLYWYRQTLGQGPEFLTYFQNEAQLEKSRLLSDRFSAERPKGSFSTLEIQRTEQGDSAMYLCASSPRTSNTGELFFGEGSRLTVL.

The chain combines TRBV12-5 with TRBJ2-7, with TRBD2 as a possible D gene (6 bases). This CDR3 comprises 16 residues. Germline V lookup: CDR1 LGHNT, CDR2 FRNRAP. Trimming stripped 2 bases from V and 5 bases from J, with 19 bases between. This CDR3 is CASGLPNAGGTHEQYF. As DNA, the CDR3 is TGTGCTAGTGGTTTGCCAAACGCAGGCGGGACCCACGAGCAGTACTTC.

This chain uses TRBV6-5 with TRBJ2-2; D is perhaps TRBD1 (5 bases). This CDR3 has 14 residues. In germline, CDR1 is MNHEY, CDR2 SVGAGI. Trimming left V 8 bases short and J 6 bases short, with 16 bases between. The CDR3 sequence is CASSKGARSGELFF. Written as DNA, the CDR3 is TGTGCCAGCTCAAAAGGGGCACGTTCCGGGGAGCTGTTTTTT.

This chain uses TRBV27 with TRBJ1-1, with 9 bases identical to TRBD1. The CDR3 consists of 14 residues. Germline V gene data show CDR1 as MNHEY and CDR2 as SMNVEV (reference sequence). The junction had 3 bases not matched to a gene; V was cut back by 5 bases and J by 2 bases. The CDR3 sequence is CASSQQGANTEAFF. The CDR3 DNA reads TGTGCCAGCAGTCAACAGGGGGCCAACACTGAAGCTTTCTTT.

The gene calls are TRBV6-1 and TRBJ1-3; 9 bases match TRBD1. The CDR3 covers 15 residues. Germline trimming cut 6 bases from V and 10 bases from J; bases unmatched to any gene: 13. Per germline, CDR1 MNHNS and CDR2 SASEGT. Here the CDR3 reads CASRATGQGSPTIYF. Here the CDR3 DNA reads TGTGCCAGCAGGGCAACGGGACAGGGCTCCCCGACCATATATTTT.

The DNA of the CDR3 is TGTGCCAGCAGTTACCGACAGACTGAAGCTTTCTTT. The encoded protein is CASSYRQTEAFF. This chain links TRBV7-9 with TRBJ1-1, with D possibly being TRBD1 (5 bases). Germline CDR1 is SEHNR and CDR2 is FQNEAQ (reference sequence). The V end was cut by 6 bases, the J end by 5 bases, with 10 bases between. The CDR3 length is 12 residues.

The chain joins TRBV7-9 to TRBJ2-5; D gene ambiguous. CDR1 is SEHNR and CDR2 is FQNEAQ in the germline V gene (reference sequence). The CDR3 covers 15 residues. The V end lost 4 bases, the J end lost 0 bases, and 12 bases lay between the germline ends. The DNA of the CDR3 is TGTGCCAGCAGCTCAACGGCCAGGAACCAAGAGACCCAGTACTTC. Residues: CASSSTARNQETQYF.

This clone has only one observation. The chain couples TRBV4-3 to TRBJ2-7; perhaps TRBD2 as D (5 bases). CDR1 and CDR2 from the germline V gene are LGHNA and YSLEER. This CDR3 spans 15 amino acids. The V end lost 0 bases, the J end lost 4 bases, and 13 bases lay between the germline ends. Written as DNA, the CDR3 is TGCGCCAGCAGCCAAGATCTCGGGGAGAATTACGAGCAGTACTTC. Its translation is CASSQDLGENYEQYF.

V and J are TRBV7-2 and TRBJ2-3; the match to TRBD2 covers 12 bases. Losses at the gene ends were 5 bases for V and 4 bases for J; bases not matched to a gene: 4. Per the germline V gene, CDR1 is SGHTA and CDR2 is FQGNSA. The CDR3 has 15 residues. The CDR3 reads CASSPSGRAPDTQYF. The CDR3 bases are TGTGCCAGCAGCCCTAGCGGGAGGGCCCCAGATACGCAGTATTTT.

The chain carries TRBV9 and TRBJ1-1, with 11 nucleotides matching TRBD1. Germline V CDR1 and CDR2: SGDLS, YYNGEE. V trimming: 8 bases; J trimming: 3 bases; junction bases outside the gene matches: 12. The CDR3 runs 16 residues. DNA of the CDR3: TGTGCCAGTCAACCGGGACAGGGGGTTTCGGACACTGAAGCTTTCTTT. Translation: CASQPGQGVSDTEAFF.

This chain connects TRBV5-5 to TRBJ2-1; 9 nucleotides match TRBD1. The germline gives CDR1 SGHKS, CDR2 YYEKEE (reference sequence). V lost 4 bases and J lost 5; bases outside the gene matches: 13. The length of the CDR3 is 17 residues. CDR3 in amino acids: CASSPSPGQGWDNEQFF. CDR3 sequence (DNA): TGTGCCAGCAGCCCGTCACCGGGACAGGGATGGGACAATGAGCAGTTCTTC.

The CDR3 reads CASSFGQGANEKLFF. DNA for the CDR3: TGTGCCAGCAGTTTTGGGCAGGGCGCTAATGAAAAACTGTTTTTT. The rearrangement joins TRBV13 to TRBJ1-4; possible D gene TRBD1, 5 bases. Germline loops: CDR1 PRHDT, CDR2 FYEKMQ (reference sequence). V was trimmed by 6 bases and J by 3 bases, leaving 14 bases between them. There are 15 residues in the CDR3.

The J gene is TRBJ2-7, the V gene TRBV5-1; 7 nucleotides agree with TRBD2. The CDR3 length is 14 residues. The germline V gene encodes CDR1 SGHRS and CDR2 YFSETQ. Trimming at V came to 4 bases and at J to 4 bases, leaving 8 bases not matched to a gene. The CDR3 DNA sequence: TGCGCCAGCAGCGCAGGACTAGGGAGGTACGAGCAGTACTTC. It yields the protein CASSAGLGRYEQYF.

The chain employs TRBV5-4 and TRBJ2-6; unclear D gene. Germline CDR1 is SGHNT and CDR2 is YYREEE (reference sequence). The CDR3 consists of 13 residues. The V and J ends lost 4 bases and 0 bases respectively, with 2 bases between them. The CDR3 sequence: CASSGSGANVLTF. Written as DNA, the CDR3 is TGTGCCAGCAGCGGCTCTGGGGCCAACGTCCTGACTTTC.

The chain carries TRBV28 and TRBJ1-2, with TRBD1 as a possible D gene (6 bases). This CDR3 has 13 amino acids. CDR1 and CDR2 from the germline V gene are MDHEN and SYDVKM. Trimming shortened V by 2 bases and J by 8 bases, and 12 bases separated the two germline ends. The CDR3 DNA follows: TGTGCCAGCAGTTTAAGGGGGTCTCGGGGCTACACCTTC. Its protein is CASSLRGSRGYTF.

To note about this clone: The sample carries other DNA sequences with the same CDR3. The chain's CDR3 is CASSWTGPYEQYF. The CDR3 nucleotides read TGCGCCAGCAGCTGGACAGGGCCCTACGAGCAGTACTTC. The chain links TRBV5-1 to TRBJ2-7; TRBD1 matches 8 bases. CDR3 length: 13 residues. Germline V gene sequence: CDR1 SGHRS, CDR2 YFSETQ. J gave up 2 bases and V 3 bases, and 1 base lay outside the gene matches.

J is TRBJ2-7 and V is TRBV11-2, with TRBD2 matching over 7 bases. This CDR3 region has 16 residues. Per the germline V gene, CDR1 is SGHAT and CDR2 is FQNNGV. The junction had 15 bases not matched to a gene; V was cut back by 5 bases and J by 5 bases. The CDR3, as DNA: TGTGCCAGCAGCCGGGTTAGCGGGCTGGCACCCAACGAGCAGTACTTC. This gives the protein CASSRVSGLAPNEQYF.

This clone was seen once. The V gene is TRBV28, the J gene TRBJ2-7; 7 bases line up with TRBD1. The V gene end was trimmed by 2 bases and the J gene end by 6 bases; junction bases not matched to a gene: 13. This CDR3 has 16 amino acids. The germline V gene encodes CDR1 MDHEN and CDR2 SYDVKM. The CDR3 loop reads CASSLTRQGFTSEQYF. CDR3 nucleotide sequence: TGTGCCAGCAGTTTAACCCGACAGGGTTTCACTTCCGAGCAGTACTTC.

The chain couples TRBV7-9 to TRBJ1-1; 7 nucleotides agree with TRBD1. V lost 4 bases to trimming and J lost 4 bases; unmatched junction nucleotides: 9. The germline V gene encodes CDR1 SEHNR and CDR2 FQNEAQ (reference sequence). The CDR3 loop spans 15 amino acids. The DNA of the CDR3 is TGTGCCAGCAGCTCCCAAGACAGGGTGGCCACTGAAGCTTTCTTT. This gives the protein CASSSQDRVATEAFF.

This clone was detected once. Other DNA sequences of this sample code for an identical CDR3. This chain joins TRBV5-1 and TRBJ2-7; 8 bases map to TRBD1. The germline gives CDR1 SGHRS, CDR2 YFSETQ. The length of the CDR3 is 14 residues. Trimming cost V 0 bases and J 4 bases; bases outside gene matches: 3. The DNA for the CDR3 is TGCGCCAGCAGCTTGGGGACAGGGCGTTACGAGCAGTACTTC. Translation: CASSLGTGRYEQYF.